The clone carrying this TCR beta chain has a count of ten or more. This entry is derived from a study of T cells in Graves' hyperthyroidism and ophthalmopathy. Study overall: Peripheral blood was acquired at first diagnosis, ahead of any therapy whatsoever.

RNA transcripts were the template for amplifying TCR beta CDR3 regions. An initial round of RT-PCR targeting the TCR CDR3 relied on the HTBI primer set. TCRdb called the multiplex PCR reads again in MiXCR, with one record for every CDR3 protein. There are under 350,000 distinct CDR3 sequences in the sample; roughly an eighth occur only once, and 6.5% to 10% lies in the top ten. The origin of this receptor is a middle-aged woman with Graves' hyperthyroidism. Source material: blood.

CDR3 in amino acids: CASSEAGTPRQPQHF. The CDR3 DNA sequence: TGTGCCAGCAGCGAGGCCGGGACACCGAGGCAGCCCCAGCATTTT. The V gene is TRBV5-8, the J gene TRBJ1-5; possible D gene TRBD1, 6 bases. The length of the CDR3 is 15 residues. Germline V CDR1 and CDR2: SGHTS, YDEGEE. Trimming took off 4 bases at V and 7 bases at J, with 18 bases between the two ends.